These 14 T cell receptor beta chains were sequenced from one sample in a study of blood T cell repertoires in COVID-19. The table came from immunoSEQ multiplex PCR; TCRdb's copy has only in-frame clones and leaves some out. The repertoire holds about 150,000 clones, 84% seen once, with roughly 8.7% in the top ten. Sequenced: peripheral blood. All receptors derive from a man younger than 40 with COVID-19, enrolled during active disease.

The rearrangement links TRBV6-2 or TRBV6-3 to TRBJ1-1; TRBD1 matches 9 bases. The CDR3 totals 16 residues. CDR1 is MNHEY and CDR2 is SVGEGT in the germline V gene. V shed 2 bases, J shed 3 bases, and the junction held 7 bases outside the gene matches. The chain's CDR3 is CASSYDRDREHTEAFF. In DNA, the CDR3 is TGTGCCAGCAGTTACGACCGGGACAGGGAGCACACTGAAGCTTTCTTT.

This chain connects TRBV28 to TRBJ1-2, with no clear D. Germline CDR1 and CDR2: MDHEN and SYDVKM. V lost 2 bases, J lost 4 bases, and 5 bases lay in between. This CDR3 has 12 amino acids. CDR3 in amino acids: CASSLQAYGYTF. The CDR3 DNA reads TGTGCCAGCAGTTTACAGGCCTATGGCTACACCTTC.

The chain combines TRBV5-1 with TRBJ2-3; D remains unclear. Trimming removed 1 base at V and 6 bases at J, with 9 bases between. The CDR3 loop spans 13 amino acids. Germline CDR1 SGHRS, CDR2 YFSETQ. Here the CDR3 reads CASSLSEADTQYF. CDR3 nucleotide sequence: TGCGCCAGCAGCTTGAGTGAAGCGGATACGCAGTATTTT.

V usage is TRBV4-3 and J usage is TRBJ2-3; 8 bases map to TRBD2. The CDR3 runs 14 residues. Per germline, CDR1 LGHNA and CDR2 YSLEER. V trimming: 1 base; J trimming: 6 bases; junction bases outside the gene matches: 3. Here the CDR3 DNA reads TGCGCCAGCAGCCAAGCGGGAGGGTTTGATACGCAGTATTTT. Protein sequence: CASSQAGGFDTQYF.

The table lists this clone with a few counts. The rearrangement joins TRBV7-9 to TRBJ2-2, with D possibly matching TRBD1 (5 bases). The CDR3 extends over 14 amino acids. Between the trimmed V and J ends, which lost 7 bases and 4 bases, there was a span of 13 bases. CDR1 and CDR2 from the germline V gene are SEHNR and FQNEAQ (reference sequence). The CDR3 sequence: CASTLRQFTGELFF. CDR3 nucleotide sequence: TGTGCCAGCACCCTACGACAGTTCACCGGGGAGCTGTTTTTT.

The rearrangement uses TRBV11-2 and TRBJ2-1; 12 positions agree with TRBD2. The germline gives CDR1 SGHAT, CDR2 FQNNGV. CDR3 length: 15 amino acids. Unmatched junction bases numbered 4, after V lost 7 bases and J lost 3 bases. CDR3 DNA sequence: TGTGCCAGCACCAAGACTAGCGGGAGCTACAATGAGCAGTTCTTC. Translating gives CASTKTSGSYNEQFF.

The chain combines TRBV27 with TRBJ2-1; possibly TRBD2 for D (6 bases). The CDR3 length is 13 residues. Deletions cut 6 bases from V and 6 bases from J, with 12 bases between. The germline V gene has CDR1 MNHEY and CDR2 SMNVEV (reference sequence). CDR3 bases: TGTGCCAGCAGCATTTTGGGGGGCAATGAGCAGTTCTTC. Translating gives CASSILGGNEQFF.

The chain has TRBV5-5 and TRBJ2-7, with 7 bases that match TRBD1. The CDR3 runs 14 residues. V lost 1 base to trimming and J lost 7 bases; unmatched junction nucleotides: 8. Looked up from germline, CDR1 is SGHKS and CDR2 is YYEKEE (reference sequence). CDR3 sequence reads: CASSLRDRLQEQYF. The CDR3 DNA is TGTGCCAGCAGCTTGCGGGACAGATTGCAAGAGCAGTACTTC.

The chain recombines TRBV7-3 with TRBJ2-5; 7 nucleotides align to TRBD1. Trimming removed 5 bases from V and 7 bases from J; junction bases left unmatched: 7. The CDR3 length is 13 residues. Germline lookup yields CDR1 SGHTA and CDR2 FQGTGA. CDR3 in amino acids: CASSVGTEGTQYF. The CDR3 DNA reads TGTGCCAGCAGCGTCGGGACAGAGGGGACCCAGTACTTC. Complete variable domain (other parts from reference TRBV7-3 and TRBJ2-5): GAGVSQTPSNKVTEKGKYVELRCDPISGHTALYWYRQSLGQGPEFLIYFQGTGAADDSGLPNDRFFAVRPEGSVSTLKIQRTERGDSAVYLCASSVGTEGTQYFGPGTRLLVL.

The genes are TRBV9 and TRBJ2-3, with TRBD2 matching 8 bases. The CDR3 loop spans 17 amino acids. V shed 0 bases, J shed 4 bases, and the junction held 10 bases outside the gene matches. Per the germline V gene, CDR1 is SGDLS and CDR2 is YYNGEE. This chain's CDR3 is CASSVGGREGIADTQYF. The CDR3 DNA follows: TGTGCCAGCAGCGTAGGGGGACGGGAGGGGATCGCAGATACGCAGTATTTT.

The V and J genes are TRBV30 and TRBJ1-5; maybe TRBD1 (6 bases). Germline-derived CDR1 and CDR2 are GTSNPN and SVGIG (reference sequence). Trimming removed 2 bases from V and 4 bases from J, with 9 bases in between. The length of the CDR3 is 13 residues. The DNA of the CDR3 is TGTGCCTGGAGTCAAGGACAGAATCAGCCCCAGCATTTT. As protein: CAWSQGQNQPQHF.

This chain joins TRBV19 and TRBJ2-7, with 11 bases matching TRBD2. The CDR3 totals 16 residues. The V and J ends lost 5 bases and 0 bases, in that order; junction bases with no gene match: 6. Germline loops: CDR1 LNHDA, CDR2 SQIVND (reference sequence). CDR3: CASSFKLAGVSYEQYF. The CDR3 nucleotides are TGTGCCAGTAGTTTCAAACTAGCGGGGGTCTCCTACGAGCAGTACTTC.

V usage is TRBV5-4 and J usage is TRBJ2-7; 7 bases line up with TRBD2. J lost 7 bases, V lost 4 bases, and 14 bases had no gene match. The CDR3 sequence is 15 residues long. The germline V gene encodes CDR1 SGHNT and CDR2 YYREEE (reference sequence). For the CDR3, the DNA is TGTGCCAGCAGCCCTGAGCGGGGCAGGGCGGGGGAGCAGTACTTC. It translates to CASSPERGRAGEQYF.

The chain joins TRBV4-1 to TRBJ2-1; TRBD1 aligns across 10 bases. Germline lookup yields CDR1 MGHRA and CDR2 YSYEKL. CDR3 size: 16 residues. The ends lost 0 bases at V and 7 bases at J; junction bases unmatched: 6. CDR3 region: CASSQDPGQGGNEQFF. The CDR3 nucleotides read TGCGCCAGCAGCCAAGATCCTGGACAGGGGGGGAATGAGCAGTTCTTC.